The next 30 T cell receptor beta chains were all read from a single sample in a study of T cells in localized non-small cell lung cancer. The method was immunoSEQ multiplex PCR; TCRdb's version includes in-frame clones alone and lacks a portion of them. The table includes about 40,000 clones, approximately 83% detected once. The sequencing used peripheral blood, collected before any cancer treatment. These receptors were collected from a man aged 35 to 69 with stage I lung adenocarcinoma.

This chain joins TRBV6-5 and TRBJ2-5; a weak D match, TRBD1 (6 bases). Germline loops: CDR1 MNHEY, CDR2 SVGAGI. Trimming removed 5 bases from V and 2 bases from J, with 9 bases in between. The CDR3 spans 13 residues. CDR3 sequence (DNA): TGTGCCAGCAGTAGACAGGCACAAGAGACCCAGTACTTC. It encodes CASSRQAQETQYF.

The chain is built from TRBV28 and TRBJ1-2; perhaps TRBD1 as D (5 bases). Trimming left V 6 bases short and J 7 bases short, with 18 bases between. The CDR3 spans 14 residues. Germline V gives CDR1 MDHEN, CDR2 SYDVKM. The CDR3 protein is CASRLDRGFSGYTF. DNA for the CDR3: TGTGCCAGCAGACTAGATAGGGGTTTCTCTGGCTACACCTTC.

This rearrangement joins TRBV7-2 to TRBJ1-1; 7 nucleotides agree with TRBD1. V gave up 5 bases and J gave up 8 bases; unmatched junction bases: 5. The CDR3 covers 12 residues. Germline CDR1 reads SGHTA; CDR2 reads FQGNSA. The CDR3 bases are TGTGCCAGCAGCCGGACAGGCGGGGAAGCTTTCTTT. Encoded protein: CASSRTGGEAFF.

The chain recombines TRBV6-1 with TRBJ2-7; maybe TRBD1 (6 bases). Trimming cost V 6 bases and J 0 bases, with 15 bases left between them. This CDR3 spans 15 amino acids. Germline assignment: CDR1 MNHNS and CDR2 SASEGT. The CDR3 nucleotides read TGTGCCAGCAGGGAGACAGGAGCCAGCTCCTACGAGCAGTACTTC. Residues: CASRETGASSYEQYF.

V and J are TRBV4-1 and TRBJ2-5; 11 bases fit TRBD2. This CDR3 contains 16 residues. With 0 bases clipped from V and 4 bases from J, the junction kept 4 bases outside the gene matches. Germline values: CDR1 MGHRA, CDR2 YSYEKL. CDR3 DNA sequence: TGCGCCAGCAGCCAAGAATCCGGACTAGCGGGAGAGACCCAGTACTTC. Its translation: CASSQESGLAGETQYF.

The chain employs TRBV27 and TRBJ1-2; a possible D gene is TRBD1 (5 bases). Looked up from germline, CDR1 is MNHEY and CDR2 is SMNVEV (reference sequence). Trimming took 3 bases from V and 4 from J, leaving 12 bases between them. This CDR3 has 14 amino acids. This chain's CDR3 is CASSFRGIPYGYTF. The DNA of the CDR3 is TGTGCCAGCAGTTTCCGGGGGATCCCCTATGGCTACACCTTC.

V gene TRBV7-3 combines with J gene TRBJ1-1, with D unresolved. V was cut by 5 bases and J by 4 bases, with 14 bases left in between. The CDR3 is made up of 14 amino acids. Germline loops: CDR1 SGHTA, CDR2 FQGTGA. The CDR3 bases are TGTGCCAGCAGCCCCGGAGGGCCCAGCACTGAAGCTTTCTTT. Residues: CASSPGGPSTEAFF.

The rearrangement joins TRBV9 to TRBJ2-3; D unresolved. In germline, CDR1 is SGDLS, CDR2 YYNGEE. There are 13 residues in the CDR3. V lost 4 bases to trimming and J lost 2 bases, with 8 bases between them. CDR3 nucleotides: TGTGCCAGCAGCCCCCGTTTCACAGATACGCAGTATTTT. This gives the protein CASSPRFTDTQYF.

A few counts support this clone. V usage is TRBV9 and J usage is TRBJ2-7, with 7 nucleotides matching TRBD1. The V and J ends lost 1 base and 0 bases, in that order; junction bases with no gene match: 10. The CDR3 extends over 17 amino acids. The germline gives CDR1 SGDLS, CDR2 YYNGEE. CDR3 amino acids: CASSVYGTAKSSYEQYF. The CDR3 bases are TGTGCCAGCAGCGTATACGGGACAGCAAAGAGCTCCTACGAGCAGTACTTC. Full variable domain (missing parts from reference TRBV9 and TRBJ2-7): DSGVTQTPKHLITATGQRVTLRCSPRSGDLSVYWYQQSLDQGLQFLIQYYNGEERAKGNILERFSAQQFPDLHSELNLSSLELGDSALYFCASSVYGTAKSSYEQYFGPGTRLTVT.

The rearrangement uses TRBV27 and TRBJ1-1; 7 nucleotides agree with TRBD1. Germline CDR1 MNHEY, CDR2 SMNVEV (reference sequence). There are 14 residues in the CDR3. V gave up 7 bases and J gave up 1 base; unmatched junction bases: 6. CDR3 protein: CASKTGQTNTEAFF. The CDR3 DNA reads as TGTGCCAGCAAAACGGGACAGACGAACACTGAAGCTTTCTTT.

The chain uses TRBV5-1 and TRBJ1-2; D is unresolved. Germline assignment: CDR1 SGHRS and CDR2 YFSETQ. Between the trimmed V and J ends, which lost 1 base and 0 bases, there was a span of 10 bases. This CDR3 has 15 amino acids. CDR3 coding DNA: TGCGCCAGCAGCTTGTCTGCAAGTACTAACTATGGCTACACCTTC. Translation: CASSLSASTNYGYTF.

The gene calls are TRBV2 and TRBJ2-7; 9 bases are shared with TRBD2. CDR1 and CDR2 from the germline V gene are SNHLY and FYNNEI. J lost 6 bases, V lost 7 bases, and 7 bases had no gene match. The CDR3 extends over 13 amino acids. The CDR3 nucleotides are TGTGCCAGCACAGGCGGGAGGGCCGTCGAGCAGTACTTC. Translating it yields CASTGGRAVEQYF. Full variable domain (outside the CDR3, taken from reference TRBV2 and TRBJ2-7): EPEVTQTPSHQVTQMGQEVILRCVPISNHLYFYWYRQILGQKVEFLVSFYNNEISEKSEIFDDQFSVERPDGSNFTLKIRSTKLEDSAMYFCASTGGRAVEQYFGPGTRLTVT.

V usage is TRBV12-1 and J usage is TRBJ1-5. TRBV12-1 is deemed a pseudogene. This CDR3 has 14 residues. CDR3 amino acids: CASSLRGCNQPQHF. CDR3 coding DNA: TGTGCCAGCAGTCTCCGTGGGTGCAATCAGCCCCAGCATTTT.

The rearrangement joins TRBV7-3 to TRBJ2-1; 9 bases match TRBD2. CDR1 is SGHTA, CDR2 FQGTGA, per germline. After removal of 3 bases from V and 10 bases from J, the junction contained 4 bases not matched to a gene. The CDR3 extends over 13 amino acids. The CDR3 nucleotides are TGTGCCAGCAGCTTTGCGGGAGGGGAGGAGCAGTTCTTC. Protein sequence: CASSFAGGEEQFF.

The count of this clone is one. The rearrangement uses TRBV28 and TRBJ2-5; 7 bases are shared with TRBD1. CDR1 is MDHEN, CDR2 SYDVKM, per germline. V shed 5 bases and J 5 bases; nucleotides not matched to a gene: 5. The CDR3 consists of 13 residues. Written as DNA, the CDR3 is TGTGCCAGCAGTAGAGACAGGGCGGAGACCCAGTACTTC. Amino acids: CASSRDRAETQYF.

In its sample, this clone was seen a few times. V and J are TRBV18 and TRBJ1-2; TRBD1 is a possible D gene (5 bases). Trimming pared 2 bases from V and 8 bases from J, leaving 18 bases between. The CDR3 is 15 residues long. Per germline, CDR1 KGHSH and CDR2 LQKENI. The CDR3 nucleotides are TGTGCCAGCTCACCAACCCCCGATGGGGGATACGGCTACACCTTC. This translates into CASSPTPDGGYGYTF.

This CDR3 is CATSRGEPGNEQFF. The CDR3, as DNA: TGTGCCACCAGCAGAGGAGAACCGGGAAATGAGCAGTTCTTC. The chain employs TRBV15 and TRBJ2-1; perhaps TRBD2 as D (5 bases). Trimming pared 1 base from V and 7 bases from J, leaving 11 bases between. Germline-derived CDR1 and CDR2 are LNHNV and YYDKDF (reference sequence). This CDR3 is 14 amino acids long.

The rearrangement joins TRBV11-2 to TRBJ1-3; no definite D call. CDR3 length: 13 residues. Germline V gives CDR1 SGHAT, CDR2 FQNNGV. V lost 5 bases and J 4 bases, leaving 9 bases between the germline ends. CDR3 DNA: TGTGCCAGCAGCCCGGTCGGAGGAAACACCATATATTTT. Translated: CASSPVGGNTIYF.

The chain has TRBV11-3 and TRBJ2-7; D is unresolved. CDR1 and CDR2 from the germline V gene are SGHNT and YENEEA. Trimming pared 3 bases from V and 1 base from J, leaving 7 bases between. The CDR3 is 13 residues long. The CDR3 reads CASSFRLSYEQYF. The DNA for the CDR3 is TGTGCCAGCAGCTTTAGGCTTTCCTACGAGCAGTACTTC.

This clone came up a few times. This sequence joins TRBV6-5 and TRBJ2-2; D is unclear. The CDR3 runs 15 residues. Germline CDR1 and CDR2: MNHEY and SVGAGI. V gave up 6 bases and J gave up 4 bases, with 15 bases separating them. CDR3 coding DNA: TGTGCCAGCAGAACCCACGACTTCCGCACCGGGGAGCTGTTTTTT. This codes for CASRTHDFRTGELFF.

V usage is TRBV29-1 and J usage is TRBJ2-1; possibly TRBD2 for D (6 bases). The germline V gene encodes CDR1 SQVTM and CDR2 ANQGSEA. The CDR3 runs to 15 residues. Trimming removed 7 bases at V and 0 bases at J, with 16 bases between. CDR3: CSALERASSYNEQFF. CDR3 coding DNA: TGCAGCGCCTTGGAGCGGGCGAGCTCCTACAATGAGCAGTTCTTC.

As regards this clone: The junction differs from germline at one of its ends, possibly a read error. The chain employs TRBV27 and TRBJ1-1; D gene uncertain. Looked up from germline, CDR1 is MNHEY and CDR2 is SMNVEV (reference sequence). The CDR3 has 12 residues. The CDR3 sequence: CVSSSRGTEAFF. For the CDR3, the DNA is TGTGTCAGCAGTTCTCGGGGTACTGAAGCTTTCTTT.

The gene calls are TRBV9 and TRBJ1-2; D call uncertain. The CDR3 length is 15 residues. V shed 0 bases and J shed 4 bases, with 13 bases lying between them. CDR1 and CDR2 (germline): SGDLS, YYNGEE. The CDR3 here is CASSVEGGSAYGYTF. The DNA for the CDR3 is TGTGCCAGCAGCGTAGAGGGAGGGAGCGCCTATGGCTACACCTTC.

This clone was found once. This chain connects TRBV5-1 to TRBJ1-4, with D unclear. This CDR3 is 14 amino acids long. Germline V gives CDR1 SGHRS, CDR2 YFSETQ. The V and J ends lost 6 bases and 0 bases respectively, with 9 bases between them. Here the CDR3 DNA reads TGCGCCAGCACCGCGGGGACAACTAATGAAAAACTGTTTTTT. Protein sequence: CASTAGTTNEKLFF.

The V call is TRBV6-1, the J call TRBJ2-1; 11 nucleotides agree with TRBD2. The germline V gene encodes CDR1 MNHNS and CDR2 SASEGT. The CDR3 spans 18 residues. V trimming: 3 bases; J trimming: 4 bases; junction bases outside the gene matches: 11. The DNA of the CDR3 is TGTGCCAGCAGTGAGGGCACTAGCGGGAGATCTAATTACAATGAGCAGTTCTTC. Its protein is CASSEGTSGRSNYNEQFF.

As to this clone: Other DNA sequences in this sample translate to the same CDR3. The gene calls are TRBV6-1 and TRBJ1-5; the D gene is possibly TRBD1 (5 bases). The CDR3 loop spans 13 amino acids. Deletions cut 6 bases from V and 3 bases from J, with 9 bases between. Germline V lookup: CDR1 MNHNS, CDR2 SASEGT. The CDR3 reads CASRQVNNQPQHF. The CDR3 nucleotides are TGTGCCAGCAGACAGGTAAACAATCAGCCCCAGCATTTT.

The rearrangement joins TRBV7-3 to TRBJ2-1; TRBD1 matches at 8 bases. Germline loops: CDR1 SGHTA, CDR2 FQGTGA. V lost 6 bases, J lost 7 bases, and 5 bases stayed unmatched. The CDR3 runs to 13 residues. The CDR3: CASRNDRGNEQFF. CDR3 nucleotide sequence: TGTGCCAGCAGGAACGACAGGGGAAATGAGCAGTTCTTC.

CDR3 nucleotides: TGTGCCAGCAGCTTACGAGGCCCTCTGGATACGCAGTATTTT. Amino acid sequence: CASSLRGPLDTQYF. V usage is TRBV7-3 and J usage is TRBJ2-3; D ambiguous. The CDR3 extends over 14 amino acids. V lost 2 bases, J lost 6 bases, and 12 bases lay in between. Germline V gene data show CDR1 as SGHTA and CDR2 as FQGTGA.

The V call is TRBV7-2, the J call TRBJ2-5; D perhaps matches TRBD1 (6 bases). Trimming cost V 3 bases and J 5 bases, with 13 bases left between them. The CDR3 has 14 amino acids. Germline lookup yields CDR1 SGHTA and CDR2 FQGNSA. The CDR3 region is CASSLVRGSETQYF. The CDR3 DNA sequence: TGTGCCAGCAGCTTGGTCAGGGGCAGTGAGACCCAGTACTTC.

V usage is TRBV2 and J usage is TRBJ2-3, with TRBD1 identical over 8 bases. Germline CDR1 SNHLY, CDR2 FYNNEI. Trimming cost V 1 base and J 4 bases; bases outside gene matches: 1. The CDR3 contains 14 residues. The chain's CDR3 is CASSEDRGADTQYF. The CDR3 DNA sequence: TGTGCCAGCAGTGAAGACAGGGGGGCAGATACGCAGTATTTT.